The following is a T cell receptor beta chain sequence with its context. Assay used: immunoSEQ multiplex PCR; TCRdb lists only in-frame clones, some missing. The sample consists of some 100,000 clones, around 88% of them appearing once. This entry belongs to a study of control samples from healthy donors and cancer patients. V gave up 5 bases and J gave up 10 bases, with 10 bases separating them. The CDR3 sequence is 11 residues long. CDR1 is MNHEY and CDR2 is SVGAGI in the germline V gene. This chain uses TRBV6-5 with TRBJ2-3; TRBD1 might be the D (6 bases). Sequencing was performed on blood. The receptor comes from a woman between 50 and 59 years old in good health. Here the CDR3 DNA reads TGTGCCAGCAGTACACAGGGTGCGCAGTATTTT. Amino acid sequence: CASSTQGAQYF.